This TCR beta chain appears in the sequencing data of a study of shared clonotypes between healthy human individuals. On this clone itself: What it binds is not known.

Generated by immunoSEQ multiplex PCR, the TCRdb table keeps only in-frame clones and is missing some. The sample contains some 2,000,000 clones, about 95% of which appear only once. General study points: Non-shared clonotypes had lower generation probabilities than clonotypes shared by all four sorted-subset donors.

CD8 cells classed as naive were CD45RO-negative and positively selected for CCR7, excluding terminally differentiated effector memory CD45RA+ cells. The TCR was taken from a man aged 18 to 35 in good health. The material sequenced was naive CD8+ T cells sorted from blood.

Here the CDR3 reads CAWSNRPLDEQYF. In nucleotides, the CDR3 is TGTGCCTGGAGTAACAGGCCCCTCGACGAGCAGTACTTC. The genes are TRBV30 and TRBJ2-7; a possible D gene is TRBD1 (5 bases). V lost 2 bases to trimming and J lost 5 bases, with 13 bases between them. The CDR3 totals 13 residues. Germline-derived CDR1 and CDR2 are GTSNPN and SVGIG (reference sequence).